The rows below give T cell receptor beta chains drawn from one sample of a study of early T cells in non-severe SARS-CoV-2 infection. TCRdb itself ran the 5' RACE reads through MiXCR, one entry per CDR3 protein. The table records tens of thousands of distinct CDR3 sequences, 5.6% of them present only once. The sample taken for sequencing was whole blood. Receptors were obtained from an adult who was a healthcare worker with PCR-confirmed SARS-CoV-2 infection or an uninfected control (not recorded which). Both conserved end residues are part of each CDR3. A D gene is named only where the DNA matches it firmly. Where a row states a size, it is once, few, many or the class of an expanded clone; other rows omit it.

TRBV30	many	TRBJ2-7	.	CAWSAGRGILYEQYF	TGTGCCTGGAGTGCCGGAAGAGGGATCCTCTACGAGCAGTACTTC
TRBV6-2/TRBV6-3	many	TRBJ2-5	.	CASSYSSGRGQETQYF	TGTGCCAGCAGTTACTCTTCTGGCAGGGGCCAAGAGACCCAGTACTTC
TRBV12-3/TRBV12-4	many	TRBJ2-1	TRBD2	CASSYEGLAGNEQFF	TGTGCCAGCAGCTATGAGGGACTAGCGGGGAATGAGCAGTTCTTC
TRBV11-1	few	TRBJ2-7	TRBD1	CASSLGTGIYEQYF	TGTGCCAGCAGCTTGGGGACAGGGATCTACGAGCAGTACTTC
TRBV7-2	many	TRBJ2-7	TRBD1	CASSLVGQAYEQYF	TGTGCCAGCAGCTTAGTGGGACAGGCCTACGAGCAGTACTTC
TRBV4-3	many	TRBJ1-4	.	CASSQEGRGEKLFF	TGCGCCAGCAGCCAAGAGGGTCGAGGCGAAAAACTGTTTTTT
TRBV3-1	.	TRBJ2-1	.	CASSQDVGSSDEQFF	TGTGCCAGCAGCCAAGATGTAGGGTCTAGCGACGAGCAGTTCTTC
TRBV5-5	few	TRBJ2-3	.	CASSLVDTQYF	TGTGCCAGCAGCCTGGTTGATACGCAGTATTTT
TRBV3-1	many	TRBJ2-7	TRBD1	CASSQTGAAAYEQYF	TGTGCCAGCAGCCAAACAGGGGCGGCGGCCTACGAGCAGTACTTC
TRBV6-2/TRBV6-3	.	TRBJ2-5	.	CASSSIGGPETQYF	TGTGCCAGCAGTTCAATTGGGGGTCCCGAGACCCAGTACTTC
TRBV5-1	.	TRBJ2-5	TRBD1	CASRCRGRGGEETQYF	TGCGCCAGCAGGTGCAGGGGGCGCGGCGGAGAAGAGACCCAGTACTTC
TRBV20-1	.	TRBJ2-1	.	CSASAQSSYNEQFF	TGCAGTGCTAGTGCTCAGAGCTCCTACAATGAGCAGTTCTTC
TRBV27	.	TRBJ2-1	.	CATHHLGARESNEQFF	TGTGCCACCCACCATCTGGGCGCCCGGGAAAGCAATGAGCAGTTCTTC
TRBV6-5	many	TRBJ1-2	.	CASSYSNSPYGYTF	TGTGCCAGCAGTTACTCGAACAGCCCCTATGGCTACACCTTC
TRBV5-1	few	TRBJ1-1	.	CASSLDSGVGTEAFF	TGCGCCAGCAGCTTGGATTCGGGAGTCGGCACTGAAGCTTTCTTT
TRBV5-1	many	TRBJ2-7	.	CASSVSDDRPLVYF	TGCGCCAGCAGCGTTAGCGACGACAGGCCTCTGGTGTACTTC
TRBV7-9	many	TRBJ2-5	.	CASSLMRTLGISGGETQYF	TGTGCCAGCAGCTTAATGCGAACCCTCGGGATCTCGGGTGGAGAGACCCAGTACTTC
TRBV29-1	many	TRBJ1-2	.	CSVWGNYGYTF	TGCAGCGTTTGGGGGAACTATGGCTACACCTTC
TRBV2	few	TRBJ2-1	.	CASKGTESSYNEQFF	TGTGCCAGCAAAGGGACGGAGAGCTCCTACAATGAGCAGTTCTTC
TRBV3-1	.	TRBJ1-4	.	CASSYRDIGEKLFF	TGTGCCAGCAGCTACCGGGACATTGGAGAAAAACTGTTTTTT
TRBV12-3/TRBV12-4	many	TRBJ1-1	TRBD1	CASDRGPNTEAFF	TGTGCCAGCGACAGGGGCCCGAACACTGAAGCTTTCTTT
TRBV6-2/TRBV6-3	few	TRBJ2-7	.	CASSYPAELSSYEQYF	TGTGCCAGCAGTTACCCCGCTGAGCTGAGCTCCTACGAGCAGTACTTC
TRBV5-1	.	TRBJ2-5	TRBD2	CASSFGREKETQYF	TGCGCCAGCAGCTTCGGGAGGGAGAAAGAGACCCAGTACTTC
TRBV5-1	many	TRBJ1-4	TRBD1	CASSLSGTGVRTNEKLFF	TGCGCCAGCAGCTTATCCGGGACAGGGGTCCGTACTAATGAAAAACTGTTTTTT
TRBV19	many	TRBJ2-1	.	CASSILSEQFF	TGTGCCAGTAGTATTTTGAGTGAGCAGTTCTTC
TRBV12-3/TRBV12-4	.	TRBJ1-1	.	CASSRGRGAFINTEAFF	TGTGCCAGCAGTCGAGGGAGGGGGGCATTCATCAACACTGAAGCTTTCTTT
TRBV10-1	many	TRBJ2-3	TRBD2	CASSLGASGSTDTQYF	TGCGCCAGCAGCCTGGGGGCTAGCGGGAGCACAGATACGCAGTATTTT
TRBV9	few	TRBJ2-5	.	CASGVYYLLIQETQYF	TGTGCCAGCGGTGTCTACTACTTACTGATCCAAGAGACCCAGTACTTC
TRBV12-3/TRBV12-4	many	TRBJ2-2	TRBD2	CASSLAQISGSDTGELFF	TGTGCCAGCAGTTTAGCGCAGATTAGCGGGAGTGATACCGGGGAGCTGTTTTTT
TRBV5-1	many	TRBJ2-1	.	CASSLGAGTSYNEQFF	TGCGCCAGCAGCCTTGGTGCGGGAACATCCTACAATGAGCAGTTCTTC
TRBV7-2	.	TRBJ2-7	.	CASSRDPAYEQYF	TGTGCCAGCAGCCGGGACCCTGCTTACGAGCAGTACTTC
TRBV20-1	few	TRBJ1-1	.	CSAREGMNTEAFF	TGCAGTGCTAGAGAGGGGATGAACACTGAAGCTTTCTTT
TRBV19	many	TRBJ2-1	TRBD1	CASSTQRQGAHNEQFF	TGTGCCAGTAGTACTCAACGCCAGGGGGCTCATAATGAGCAGTTCTTC
TRBV29-1	many	TRBJ1-2	.	CSAMGDKYYGYTF	TGCAGCGCCATGGGGGACAAGTACTATGGCTACACCTTC
TRBV4-1	.	TRBJ2-7	.	CASSQDLHREQYF	TGCGCCAGCAGCCAAGACTTACATCGCGAGCAGTACTTC
TRBV3-1	.	TRBJ1-2	.	CASSWTGTPYGYTF	TGTGCCAGCAGCTGGACCGGAACCCCCTATGGCTACACCTTC
TRBV12-3/TRBV12-4	many	TRBJ1-2	TRBD1	CASTVRQGLGGYTF	TGTGCCAGCACAGTCCGACAGGGGTTGGGCGGCTACACCTTC
TRBV12-3/TRBV12-4	.	TRBJ1-2	.	CASSLPPGYTF	TGTGCCAGCAGCCTCCCCCCCGGCTACACCTTC
TRBV6-1	few	TRBJ2-2	.	CASWRRNTGELFF	TGTGCCAGCTGGAGGAGGAACACCGGGGAGCTGTTTTTT
TRBV6-6	many	TRBJ1-6	.	CASTLGVSPLHF	TGTGCCAGCACCCTTGGGGTCTCACCCCTCCACTTT
TRBV12-1	.	TRBJ2-5	.	CASSKQGSQETQYF	TGTGCCAGCAGCAAACAGGGGTCCCAAGAGACCCAGTACTTC
TRBV11-3	.	TRBJ2-2	TRBD1	CASSIRQGGDTGELFF	TGTGCCAGCAGCATCAGACAGGGTGGTGACACCGGGGAGCTGTTTTTT
TRBV7-6	many	TRBJ2-1	TRBD2	CASSLAAGGTFNEQFF	TGTGCCAGCAGCTTAGCCGCGGGGGGGACCTTCAATGAGCAGTTCTTC
TRBV6-1	many	TRBJ1-5	.	CASSEAQNNQPQHF	TGTGCCAGCAGTGAAGCTCAAAACAATCAGCCCCAGCATTTT
TRBV6-2/TRBV6-3	.	TRBJ1-6	.	CASSHPQGSPLHF	TGTGCCAGCAGCCACCCCCAAGGTTCACCCCTCCACTTT
TRBV19	few	TRBJ2-6	TRBD1	CASRTGGAGANVLTF	TGTGCCAGTAGGACAGGGGGCGCTGGGGCCAACGTCCTGACTTTC